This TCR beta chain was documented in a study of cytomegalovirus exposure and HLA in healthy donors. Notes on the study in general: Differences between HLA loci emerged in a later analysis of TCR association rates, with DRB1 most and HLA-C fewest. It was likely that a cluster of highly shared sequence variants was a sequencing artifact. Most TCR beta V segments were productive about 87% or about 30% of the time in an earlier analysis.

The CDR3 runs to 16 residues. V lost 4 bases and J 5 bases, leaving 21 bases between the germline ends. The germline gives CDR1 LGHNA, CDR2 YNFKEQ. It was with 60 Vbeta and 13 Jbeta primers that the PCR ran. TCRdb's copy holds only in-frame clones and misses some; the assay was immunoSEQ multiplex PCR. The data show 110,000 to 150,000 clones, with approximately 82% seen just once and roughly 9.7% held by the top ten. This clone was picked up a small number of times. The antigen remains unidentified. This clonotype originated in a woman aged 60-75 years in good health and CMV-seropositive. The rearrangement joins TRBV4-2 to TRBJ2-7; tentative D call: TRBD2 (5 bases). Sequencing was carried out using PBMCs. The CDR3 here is CASSPGSSQWMDEQYF. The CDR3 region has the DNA TGTGCCAGCAGCCCGGGGTCTAGTCAATGGATGGACGAGCAGTACTTC.